The rows below give T cell receptor beta chains drawn from one sample of a study of cytomegalovirus exposure and HLA in healthy donors. Assay: immunoSEQ multiplex PCR; the TCRdb copy retains only in-frame clones and omits some. The sample holds around 200,000 clones, about 86% seen once. The sequencing sample was made of PBMCs. These receptors originate from a woman under 30 in good health and CMV-seronegative. The CDR3 runs from the conserved cysteine through the conserved F or W. The D gene is left open where the match is weak. Size tells how often a clone was seen (once, few, many) or the class of an expanded clone, and some rows leave it out.

d_call: .; cdr3_length: 14; v_call: TRBV28; j_call: TRBJ2-3; clone_size: .; cdr3_nt: TGTGCCAGCAGTTTACAGGGGCCCACAGATACGCAGTATTTT; cdr3_aa: CASSLQGPTDTQYF
d_call: TRBD2; cdr3_length: 16; v_call: TRBV5-6; j_call: TRBJ2-1; clone_size: .; cdr3_nt: TGTGCCAGCAGCTTGGCATGGGGGGGCTCCTACAATGAGCAGTTCTTC; cdr3_aa: CASSLAWGGSYNEQFF
d_call: .; cdr3_length: 13; v_call: TRBV18; j_call: TRBJ1-2; clone_size: .; cdr3_nt: TGTGCCAGCTCACCACAACAGGTCGATGGCTACACCTTC; cdr3_aa: CASSPQQVDGYTF
d_call: .; cdr3_length: 15; v_call: TRBV19; j_call: TRBJ2-1; clone_size: .; cdr3_nt: TGTGCCAGTAGTAGGGCAGGGTTCAGTTCCTTCGAGCAGTTCTTC; cdr3_aa: CASSRAGFSSFEQFF
d_call: TRBD1; cdr3_length: 16; v_call: TRBV6-6; j_call: TRBJ1-1; clone_size: .; cdr3_nt: TGTGCCAGCAGCTTCGGGACAGGGGGTATGAACACTGAAGCTTTCTTT; cdr3_aa: CASSFGTGGMNTEAFF
d_call: .; cdr3_length: 16; v_call: TRBV15; j_call: TRBJ2-5; clone_size: .; cdr3_nt: TGTGCCACCAGCAGAGATCGGGGGTTAGGTCGAGAGACCCAGTACTTC; cdr3_aa: CATSRDRGLGRETQYF
d_call: TRBD2; cdr3_length: 16; v_call: TRBV28; j_call: TRBJ2-1; clone_size: once; cdr3_nt: TGTGCCAGCAGCCCCAATCTAGCGGGAGGGCTCGATGAGCAGTTCTTC; cdr3_aa: CASSPNLAGGLDEQFF
d_call: TRBD1; cdr3_length: 15; v_call: TRBV6-1; j_call: TRBJ2-7; clone_size: .; cdr3_nt: TGTGCCAGCAGTGAATGGGGACAGGGAGGAGACGAGCAGTACTTC; cdr3_aa: CASSEWGQGGDEQYF
d_call: .; cdr3_length: 15; v_call: TRBV6-5; j_call: TRBJ2-7; clone_size: .; cdr3_nt: TGTGCCAGCAGTTACGGCCCCCGGGACATACACGAGCAGTACTTC; cdr3_aa: CASSYGPRDIHEQYF
d_call: .; cdr3_length: 15; v_call: TRBV4-1; j_call: TRBJ1-2; clone_size: few; cdr3_nt: TGCGCCAGCAGCCAAGGTTGGGCAGAGAACTATGGCTACACCTTC; cdr3_aa: CASSQGWAENYGYTF
d_call: .; cdr3_length: 13; v_call: TRBV28; j_call: TRBJ2-2; clone_size: .; cdr3_nt: TGTGCCTCGGAGGGAATTACGGCCGGGGAGCTGTTTTTT; cdr3_aa: CASEGITAGELFF
d_call: TRBD1; cdr3_length: 16; v_call: TRBV19; j_call: TRBJ2-2; clone_size: .; cdr3_nt: TGTGCCAGTAGCTATGGGACAGGCGGAATCTCCGGGGAGCTGTTTTTT; cdr3_aa: CASSYGTGGISGELFF
d_call: .; cdr3_length: 16; v_call: TRBV28; j_call: TRBJ2-7; clone_size: .; cdr3_nt: TGTGCCAGCAGTTTAAACGGGCAGGGCAGTAACTACGAGCAGTACTTC; cdr3_aa: CASSLNGQGSNYEQYF
d_call: .; cdr3_length: 13; v_call: TRBV6-6; j_call: TRBJ2-3; clone_size: .; cdr3_nt: TGTGCCAGCAGTGGACAGTCCACAGATACGCAGTATTTT; cdr3_aa: CASSGQSTDTQYF
d_call: TRBD1; cdr3_length: 14; v_call: TRBV6-1; j_call: TRBJ2-3; clone_size: .; cdr3_nt: TGTGCCAGCACTGGGACAGGTGTCACAGATACGCAGTATTTT; cdr3_aa: CASTGTGVTDTQYF
d_call: .; cdr3_length: 15; v_call: TRBV9; j_call: TRBJ2-1; clone_size: .; cdr3_nt: TGTGCCAGCAGCGTAGCTACCGGGAGAGCCGATGAGCAGTTCTTC; cdr3_aa: CASSVATGRADEQFF
d_call: TRBD1; cdr3_length: 15; v_call: TRBV7-2; j_call: TRBJ2-1; clone_size: .; cdr3_nt: TGTGCCAGCAGCGGTCGACAGGGGGCGAAAAATGAGCAGTTCTTC; cdr3_aa: CASSGRQGAKNEQFF
d_call: .; cdr3_length: 13; v_call: TRBV6-1; j_call: TRBJ1-5; clone_size: few; cdr3_nt: TGTGCCAGCAGTGTACAGGGTGATCAGCCCCAGCATTTT; cdr3_aa: CASSVQGDQPQHF
d_call: TRBD2; cdr3_length: 13; v_call: TRBV10-3; j_call: TRBJ2-7; clone_size: .; cdr3_nt: TGTGCCATCAATGAGCGGGAGGGCGTCGAGCAGTACTTC; cdr3_aa: CAINEREGVEQYF
d_call: TRBD1; cdr3_length: 16; v_call: TRBV4-2; j_call: TRBJ2-7; clone_size: .; cdr3_nt: TGTGCCAGCAGCCAAGAGGAAGGACAGGGCACCTACGAGCAGTACTTC; cdr3_aa: CASSQEEGQGTYEQYF
d_call: TRBD2; cdr3_length: 15; v_call: TRBV2; j_call: TRBJ2-3; clone_size: once; cdr3_nt: TGTGCCAGCGGGACTAGCGGGAGTAGGACAGATACGCAGTATTTT; cdr3_aa: CASGTSGSRTDTQYF
d_call: .; cdr3_length: 14; v_call: TRBV29-1; j_call: TRBJ2-5; clone_size: once; cdr3_nt: TGCAGCGTCGGGGTCCAGGGGTTCCAAGAGACCCAGTACTTC; cdr3_aa: CSVGVQGFQETQYF
d_call: TRBD1; cdr3_length: 16; v_call: TRBV11-2; j_call: TRBJ1-3; clone_size: .; cdr3_nt: TGTGCCAGCAGCTTAGGACAGGGGGCTTCTGGAAACACCATATATTTT; cdr3_aa: CASSLGQGASGNTIYF
d_call: TRBD1; cdr3_length: 14; v_call: TRBV5-4; j_call: TRBJ2-7; clone_size: .; cdr3_nt: TGTGCCAGCAGCCCCGGGACAGGGGCCTACGAGCAGTACTTC; cdr3_aa: CASSPGTGAYEQYF
d_call: TRBD1; cdr3_length: 14; v_call: TRBV6-6; j_call: TRBJ2-2; clone_size: few; cdr3_nt: TGTGCCAGCAGACCGGGACAGGTCACCGGGGAGCTGTTTTTT; cdr3_aa: CASRPGQVTGELFF
d_call: .; cdr3_length: 14; v_call: TRBV4-2; j_call: TRBJ2-3; clone_size: once; cdr3_nt: TGTGCCAGCAGCCGGGAGGCTAGCACAGATACGCAGTATTTT; cdr3_aa: CASSREASTDTQYF
d_call: .; cdr3_length: 14; v_call: TRBV5-6; j_call: TRBJ1-5; clone_size: once; cdr3_nt: TGTGCCAGCAGCCTAGGACAGAGTAATCAGCCCCAGCATTTT; cdr3_aa: CASSLGQSNQPQHF
d_call: TRBD2; cdr3_length: 17; v_call: TRBV2; j_call: TRBJ2-5; clone_size: few; cdr3_nt: TGTGCCAGCAGTGAACTCGGAGGCATAGCGGGAGTCGAGACCCAGTACTTC; cdr3_aa: CASSELGGIAGVETQYF
d_call: .; cdr3_length: 16; v_call: TRBV27; j_call: TRBJ2-1; clone_size: .; cdr3_nt: TGTGCCAGCAGTACCTTCCGGACAGCTTCCTACAATGAGCAGTTCTTC; cdr3_aa: CASSTFRTASYNEQFF
d_call: TRBD2; cdr3_length: 15; v_call: TRBV6-4; j_call: TRBJ2-7; clone_size: once; cdr3_nt: TGTGCCAGCAGGTTCCTCGGGGGGGGCTCCTACGAGCAGTACTTC; cdr3_aa: CASRFLGGGSYEQYF
d_call: TRBD1; cdr3_length: 14; v_call: TRBV7-9; j_call: TRBJ2-1; clone_size: once; cdr3_nt: TGTGCCAGCAGCTTAGTACAGGGGGCGAGTGAGCAGTTCTTC; cdr3_aa: CASSLVQGASEQFF
d_call: TRBD2; cdr3_length: 16; v_call: TRBV25-1; j_call: TRBJ2-5; clone_size: .; cdr3_nt: TGTGCCAGCAGTGGCGGACTAGCGGGAGGGGATGAGACCCAGTACTTC; cdr3_aa: CASSGGLAGGDETQYF
d_call: TRBD1; cdr3_length: 15; v_call: TRBV6-4; j_call: TRBJ1-1; clone_size: .; cdr3_nt: TGTGCCAGCAGCCCCGGGACAGTTGGGAACACTGAAGCTTTCTTT; cdr3_aa: CASSPGTVGNTEAFF
d_call: .; cdr3_length: 14; v_call: TRBV18; j_call: TRBJ2-7; clone_size: few; cdr3_nt: TGTGCCAGCTCACCACCCACCAGAACCTACGAGCAGTACTTC; cdr3_aa: CASSPPTRTYEQYF
d_call: TRBD1; cdr3_length: 13; v_call: TRBV5-8; j_call: TRBJ2-7; clone_size: .; cdr3_nt: TGTGCCAGCAGCTGGGACAGGGGCTACGAGCAGTACTTC; cdr3_aa: CASSWDRGYEQYF
d_call: TRBD2; cdr3_length: 14; v_call: TRBV10-3; j_call: TRBJ2-7; clone_size: .; cdr3_nt: TGTGCCATCGGTGTGGACAGCGCGGGGGGCGAGCAGTACTTC; cdr3_aa: CAIGVDSAGGEQYF
d_call: TRBD1; cdr3_length: 17; v_call: TRBV29-1; j_call: TRBJ2-1; clone_size: .; cdr3_nt: TGCAGCGTCTCCGGGACAGGGGACCTTACACTCTACAATGAGCAGTTCTTC; cdr3_aa: CSVSGTGDLTLYNEQFF
d_call: TRBD2; cdr3_length: 17; v_call: TRBV4-2; j_call: TRBJ2-7; clone_size: .; cdr3_nt: TGTGCCAGCAGCCACGGGACTAGCGGGAGTGGATTCCACGAGCAGTACTTC; cdr3_aa: CASSHGTSGSGFHEQYF